Each of the 12 T cell receptor beta chains below was sequenced from the same sample in a study of CD4+ T cells in melanoma. Sequenced by immunoSEQ multiplex PCR; TCRdb stores in-frame clones only, minus some. The repertoire holds some 10,000 clones, with about 63% as singletons. Material: cells from a culture (not recorded whether cultured in vitro). These receptors originate from a human donor with melanoma.

As for this clone: The junction and the germline gene differ at one end; a read error may be behind it. The chain is built from TRBV6-4 and TRBJ2-5, with 8 bases aligning to TRBD2. CDR3 size: 17 residues. Germline assignment: CDR1 MRHNA and CDR2 SNTAGT. This CDR3 is CASSYSIRGGQGETQYF. In DNA form, the CDR3 reads TGTGCCAGCAGTTACTCGATCCGGGGGGGCCAGGGAGAGACCCAGTACTTC.

The chain employs TRBV2 and TRBJ2-3, with 9 bases identical to TRBD2. The CDR3 totals 15 residues. The V gene's germline CDR1 is SNHLY and CDR2 FYNNEI. V shed 6 bases, J shed 1 base, and the junction held 5 bases outside the gene matches. CDR3 region: CASRSAGGGTDTQYF. In DNA, the CDR3 is TGTGCCAGCAGATCAGCGGGGGGCGGCACAGATACGCAGTATTTT.

This chain connects TRBV6-6 to TRBJ2-3, with D unresolved. CDR3 length equals 12 residues. From germline, CDR1 is MNHNY and CDR2 SVGAGI (reference sequence). With 6 bases removed from V and 6 bases from J, the gap between germline ends came to 10 bases. The CDR3 nucleotides read TGTGCCAGCAGGATAGACCTGGATACGCAGTATTTT. Its protein product is CASRIDLDTQYF.

This chain uses TRBV9 with TRBJ2-3; D uncertain. This CDR3 has 13 amino acids. The V end lost 0 bases, the J end lost 4 bases, and 6 bases lay between the germline ends. CDR1 and CDR2 (germline): SGDLS, YYNGEE. For the CDR3, the DNA is TGTGCCAGCAGCGTAGCTAATGCAGATACGCAGTATTTT. Translating it yields CASSVANADTQYF.

V is TRBV6-5 and J is TRBJ2-2, with 7 positions matching TRBD1. V gave up 0 bases and J gave up 8 bases; unmatched junction bases: 3. The CDR3 has 14 amino acids. Germline V gives CDR1 MNHEY, CDR2 SVGAGI. The CDR3 is CASSYSGQDGELFF. CDR3 coding DNA: TGTGCCAGCAGTTACTCCGGACAGGATGGGGAGCTGTTTTTT.

The rearrangement uses TRBV19 and TRBJ1-4; D is unresolved. V was clipped by 7 bases and J by 3 bases, with 12 bases between them. The CDR3 has 14 amino acids. The germline V gene has CDR1 LNHDA and CDR2 SQIVND (reference sequence). The DNA of the CDR3 is TGTGCCAGTAAATCAGGCGACTCTAATGAAAAACTGTTTTTT. Translation: CASKSGDSNEKLFF.

This clone was found once. The chain joins TRBV5-1 to TRBJ2-7, with D possibly matching TRBD2 (6 bases). The CDR3 sequence is 16 residues long. Germline lookup yields CDR1 SGHRS and CDR2 YFSETQ. The germline V and J ends were trimmed by 4 bases and 3 bases, with 20 bases remaining between them. The DNA of the CDR3 is TGCGCCAGCAGCCCGGGGGTAAGGTCCGGCCGCTACGAGCAGTACTTC. It specifies CASSPGVRSGRYEQYF.

This rearrangement joins TRBV9 to TRBJ2-1, with D unresolved. The V end lost 0 bases, the J end lost 5 bases, and 6 bases lay between the germline ends. The V gene's germline CDR1 is SGDLS and CDR2 YYNGEE. This CDR3 comprises 13 residues. The CDR3 DNA follows: TGTGCCAGCAGCGTAGGAAACAACAATGAGCAGTTCTTC. This gives the protein CASSVGNNNEQFF.

The rearrangement joins TRBV15 to TRBJ2-7, with 8 bases matching TRBD1. Looked up from germline, CDR1 is LNHNV and CDR2 is YYDKDF (reference sequence). The trim removed 3 bases at V and 1 base at J, leaving 8 bases unmatched. The CDR3 runs 16 residues. The CDR3 sequence: CATSRKAGGRSYEQYF. The CDR3 DNA reads as TGTGCCACCAGCAGGAAAGCAGGGGGCCGATCCTACGAGCAGTACTTC.

This clone was found a few times. The chain links TRBV19 to TRBJ1-5, with a tentative D call TRBD1 (5 bases). The CDR3 has 12 amino acids. Per germline, CDR1 LNHDA and CDR2 SQIVND (reference sequence). V lost 7 bases to trimming and J lost 5 bases, with 9 bases between them. CDR3 residues: CASTSGYQPQHF. The CDR3 region has the DNA TGTGCCAGTACCTCAGGGTATCAGCCCCAGCATTTT.

CDR3 in DNA: TGTGCCAGTGGTGCGGGGGGCCAAGAGACCCAGTACTTC. As protein: CASGAGGQETQYF. J is TRBJ2-5 and V is TRBV19; 8 bases line up with TRBD2. The junction had 3 bases not matched to a gene; V was cut back by 8 bases and J by 1 base. CDR3 length equals 13 residues. Germline loops: CDR1 LNHDA, CDR2 SQIVND (reference sequence). The whole variable domain, remainder taken from reference TRBV19 and TRBJ2-5, is DGGITQSPKYLFRKEGQNVTLSCEQNLNHDAMYWYRQDPGQGLRLIYYSQIVNDFQKGDIAEGYSVSREKKESFPLTVTSAQKNPTAFYLCASGAGGQETQYFGPGTRLLVL.

This clone showed up just a few times. V is TRBV30 and J is TRBJ1-5; perhaps TRBD1 as D (6 bases). The V gene lost 2 bases and the J gene lost 7 bases, with 12 bases spanning the gap. Germline CDR1 reads GTSNPN; CDR2 reads SVGIG (reference sequence). The CDR3 is 13 amino acids. CDR3 amino acids: CAWSNGGLQPQHF. The CDR3 DNA sequence: TGTGCCTGGAGTAATGGGGGCTTGCAGCCCCAGCATTTT.